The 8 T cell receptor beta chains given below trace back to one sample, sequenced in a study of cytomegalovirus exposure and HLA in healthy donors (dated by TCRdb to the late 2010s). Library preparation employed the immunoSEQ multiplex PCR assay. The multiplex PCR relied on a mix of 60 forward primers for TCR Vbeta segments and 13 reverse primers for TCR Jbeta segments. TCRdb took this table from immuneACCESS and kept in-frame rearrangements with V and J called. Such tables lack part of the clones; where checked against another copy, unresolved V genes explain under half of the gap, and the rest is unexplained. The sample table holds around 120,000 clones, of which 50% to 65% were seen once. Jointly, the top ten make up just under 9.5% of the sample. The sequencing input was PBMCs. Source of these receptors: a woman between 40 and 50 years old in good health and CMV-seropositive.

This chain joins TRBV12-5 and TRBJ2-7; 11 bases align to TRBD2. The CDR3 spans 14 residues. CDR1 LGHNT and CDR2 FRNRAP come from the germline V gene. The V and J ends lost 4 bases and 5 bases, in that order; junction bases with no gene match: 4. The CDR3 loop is CASGSSGRFDEQYF. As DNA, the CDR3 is TGTGCTAGTGGTTCTAGCGGGAGGTTCGACGAGCAGTACTTC.

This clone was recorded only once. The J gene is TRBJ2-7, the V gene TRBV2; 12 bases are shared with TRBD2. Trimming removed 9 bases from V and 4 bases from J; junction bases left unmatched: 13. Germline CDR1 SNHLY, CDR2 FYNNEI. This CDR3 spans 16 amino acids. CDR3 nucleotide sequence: TGTGCCAGTAGAACTACACCTAGCGGGAGGGCTTACGAGCAGTACTTC. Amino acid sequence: CASRTTPSGRAYEQYF.

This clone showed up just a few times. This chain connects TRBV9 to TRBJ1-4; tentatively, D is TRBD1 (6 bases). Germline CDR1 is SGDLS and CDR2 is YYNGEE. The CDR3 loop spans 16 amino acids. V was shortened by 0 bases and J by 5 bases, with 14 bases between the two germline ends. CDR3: CASSVGGGMVNEKLFF. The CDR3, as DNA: TGTGCCAGCAGCGTAGGAGGGGGAATGGTAAATGAAAAACTGTTTTTT.

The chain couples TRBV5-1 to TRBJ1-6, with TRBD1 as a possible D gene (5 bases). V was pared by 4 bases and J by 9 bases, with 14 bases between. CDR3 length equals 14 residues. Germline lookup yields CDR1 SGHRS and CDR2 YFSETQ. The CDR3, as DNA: TGCGCCAGCAGCCCGACAGCCTCGGGTTCACCCCTCCACTTT. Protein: CASSPTASGSPLHF.

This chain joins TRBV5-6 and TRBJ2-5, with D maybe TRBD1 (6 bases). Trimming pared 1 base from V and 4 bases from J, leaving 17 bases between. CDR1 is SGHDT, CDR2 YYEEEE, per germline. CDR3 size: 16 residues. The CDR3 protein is CASSLLQGRGGETQYF. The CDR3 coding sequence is TGTGCCAGCAGCTTGTTACAGGGAAGAGGGGGAGAGACCCAGTACTTC.

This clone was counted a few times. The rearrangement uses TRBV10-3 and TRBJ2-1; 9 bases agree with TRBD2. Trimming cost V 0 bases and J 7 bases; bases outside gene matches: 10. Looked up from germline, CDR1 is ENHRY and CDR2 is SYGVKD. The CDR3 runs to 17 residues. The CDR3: CAISESRGGLAKNEQFF. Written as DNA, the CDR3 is TGTGCCATCAGTGAGTCAAGGGGGGGACTAGCAAAGAATGAGCAGTTCTTC.

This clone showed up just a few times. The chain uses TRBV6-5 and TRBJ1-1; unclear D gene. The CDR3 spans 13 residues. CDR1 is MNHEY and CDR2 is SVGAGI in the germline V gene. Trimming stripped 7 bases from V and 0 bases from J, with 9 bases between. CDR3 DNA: TGTGCCAGCAAAGTGGGCATGAACACTGAAGCTTTCTTT. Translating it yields CASKVGMNTEAFF.

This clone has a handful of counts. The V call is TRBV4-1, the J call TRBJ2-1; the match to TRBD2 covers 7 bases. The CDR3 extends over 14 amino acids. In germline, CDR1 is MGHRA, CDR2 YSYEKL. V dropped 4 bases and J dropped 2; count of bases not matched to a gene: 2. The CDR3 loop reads CASSPGGTYNEQFF. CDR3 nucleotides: TGCGCCAGCAGCCCGGGGGGTACCTACAATGAGCAGTTCTTC.